This T cell receptor beta chain was sequenced for a study of blood T cell repertoires in COVID-19. Looking at the study overall: Samples taken during acute and convalescent COVID-19 were collected in the United States, Italy and Spain. In each case, the material was cDNA or gDNA derived from T cells, B-cell-depleted T cells, or PBMCs.

Trimming left V 2 bases short and J 7 bases short, with 12 bases between. The germline CDR1 and CDR2 sequences are MNHEY and SMNVEV (reference sequence). The CDR3 is made up of 13 amino acids. Under the authors' procedure: Estimated nucleated cell counts came from reference gene primer amplification. Generated by immunoSEQ multiplex PCR, the TCRdb table keeps only in-frame clones and is missing some. The DNA was the basis for D and trimming; V, J and clone size are from that table. Counted here are under 350,000 clones, roughly 89% occurring once; the ten biggest clones make up roughly 5%. The V call is TRBV27, the J call TRBJ2-7; no clear D gene. This receptor was obtained from a man aged 35 to 55 with acute or convalescent COVID-19. The sample comprised peripheral blood. The CDR3 is CASSLEPEREQYF. CDR3 DNA: TGTGCCAGCAGTTTAGAACCCGAACGGGAGCAGTACTTC.